These T cell receptor beta chains were read from a single sample in a study of control samples from healthy donors and cancer patients. Assay: immunoSEQ multiplex PCR; the TCRdb copy retains only in-frame clones and omits some. The table lists 100,000 to 150,000 clones, 85% to 90% of them singletons. Material for sequencing was PBMCs. The receptor set was obtained from a man over 45 with head and neck cancer. The CDR3 runs from the conserved cysteine through the conserved F or W. D genes are given only for firm matches. A clone size is listed for some rows: how often the clone was seen (once, few, many), or a class if it is expanded.

clone_size,j_call,v_call,d_call,cdr3_aa,cdr3_nt
-,TRBJ1-2,TRBV2,-,CASSYDEVEGYTF,TGTGCCAGCAGTTACGACGAAGTGGAGGGCTACACCTTC
-,TRBJ2-7,TRBV7-9,-,CASSFPDFEQYF,TGTGCCAGCAGCTTTCCTGATTTCGAGCAGTACTTC
-,TRBJ1-5,TRBV10-2,-,CASSEFSGGNQPQHF,TGCGCCAGCAGTGAATTTTCAGGGGGCAATCAGCCCCAGCATTTT
-,TRBJ2-7,TRBV29-1,TRBD1,CSVETGGSSYEQYF,TGCAGCGTCGAAACAGGGGGGAGCTCCTACGAGCAGTACTTC
-,TRBJ1-5,TRBV28,TRBD1,CASSFPRTGSNQPQHF,TGTGCCAGCAGTTTCCCTCGGACAGGGAGCAATCAGCCCCAGCATTTT
-,TRBJ2-5,TRBV7-3,-,CASSYNGGQETQYF,TGTGCCAGCAGCTACAATGGGGGTCAAGAGACCCAGTACTTC
once,TRBJ1-5,TRBV6-5,TRBD1,CASSLGQGYNQPQHF,TGTGCCAGCAGCTTGGGACAGGGGTACAATCAGCCCCAGCATTTT
-,TRBJ2-1,TRBV5-1,-,CASSLVLGSSYNEQFF,TGCGCCAGCAGCTTGGTACTAGGTTCCTCCTACAATGAGCAGTTCTTC
-,TRBJ2-7,TRBV27,-,CASSLSLLDTYEQYF,TGTGCCAGCAGTTTATCGTTGCTAGACACCTACGAGCAGTACTTC
-,TRBJ2-7,TRBV29-1,TRBD1,CSVEAYLQGAEAPEQYF,TGCAGCGTTGAAGCCTATCTACAGGGGGCGGAAGCGCCCGAGCAGTACTTC
-,TRBJ1-5,TRBV24-1,-,CATSGSGGSNQPQHF,TGTGCCACCAGTGGGAGCGGAGGGAGCAATCAGCCCCAGCATTTT
-,TRBJ2-7,TRBV28,TRBD1,CASSPGTADSSEQYF,TGTGCCAGCAGTCCCGGGACAGCCGACTCCAGCGAGCAGTACTTC
once,TRBJ2-1,TRBV6-5,TRBD2,CASRPGRSSYNEQFF,TGTGCCAGCCGGCCCGGGAGGAGCTCCTACAATGAGCAGTTCTTC
-,TRBJ2-1,TRBV5-6,TRBD2,CASSRRGGNYNEQFF,TGTGCCAGCAGCCGGCGGGGGGGAAACTACAATGAGCAGTTCTTC
-,TRBJ1-2,TRBV11-3,TRBD1,CASSLGDRPNYGYTF,TGTGCCAGCAGCTTAGGGGACAGGCCTAACTATGGCTACACCTTC
-,TRBJ1-1,TRBV5-1,TRBD1,CASRPTNRGVNTEAFF,TGCGCCAGCAGACCCACCAACAGGGGAGTGAACACTGAAGCTTTCTTT
once,TRBJ1-2,TRBV4-1,-,CASSLQGWENYGYTF,TGCGCCAGCAGCCTCCAGGGGTGGGAGAACTATGGCTACACCTTC
once,TRBJ1-3,TRBV28,-,CASSSFYALSSGNTIYF,TGTGCCAGCAGTTCCTTTTACGCCCTGAGCTCTGGAAACACCATATATTTT
-,TRBJ2-1,TRBV9,-,CASSETDYTYNEQFF,TGTGCCAGCAGCGAAACCGACTATACCTACAATGAGCAGTTCTTC
-,TRBJ2-1,TRBV4-1,TRBD1,CASSRTWTGGFNEQFF,TGCGCCAGCAGCCGGACCTGGACAGGGGGCTTCAATGAGCAGTTCTTC
-,TRBJ2-7,TRBV5-1,TRBD2,CASSLVLAEAYEQYF,TGCGCCAGCAGCTTGGTCCTAGCGGAGGCCTACGAGCAGTACTTC
-,TRBJ2-7,TRBV27,TRBD2,CASRGTSAYEQYF,TGTGCCAGCAGAGGGACTAGCGCTTACGAGCAGTACTTC
-,TRBJ1-5,TRBV10-2,-,CASSVQGSNQPQHF,TGCGCCAGCAGTGTCCAGGGGAGCAATCAGCCCCAGCATTTT
-,TRBJ2-7,TRBV9,-,CASSVVGSSYEQYF,TGTGCCAGCAGCGTAGTCGGCAGCTCCTACGAGCAGTACTTC
-,TRBJ2-1,TRBV5-1,-,CASSFPGNEQFF,TGCGCCAGCAGCTTCCCGGGTAATGAGCAGTTCTTC
-,TRBJ1-2,TRBV30,-,CAWRDINNYGYTF,TGTGCCTGGAGGGACATCAATAACTATGGCTACACCTTC
-,TRBJ2-3,TRBV5-3,-,CARSLGTGSDTQYF,TGTGCCAGAAGCTTGGGTACGGGTTCAGATACGCAGTATTTT
-,TRBJ1-2,TRBV20-1,-,CSASPIDRPYGYTF,TGCAGTGCTAGTCCTATCGACAGGCCCTATGGCTACACCTTC
-,TRBJ2-7,TRBV6-5,TRBD2,CASSYLGGRALNEQYF,TGTGCCAGCAGTTACCTGGGCGGGAGGGCCTTGAACGAGCAGTACTTC
once,TRBJ2-7,TRBV27,-,CASSLMGGEQYF,TGTGCCAGCAGTTTAATGGGGGGCGAGCAGTACTTC
-,TRBJ2-1,TRBV27,-,CASSLSRIPYNEQFF,TGTGCCAGCAGTTTATCACGGATCCCATACAATGAGCAGTTCTTC
-,TRBJ2-1,TRBV2,TRBD2,CATEPKLAPYLNEQFF,TGTGCCACGGAACCCAAACTAGCGCCCTATCTCAATGAGCAGTTCTTC
-,TRBJ2-2,TRBV5-1,-,CASSSDTVRTGELFF,TGCGCCAGCAGCTCGGACACGGTGAGGACCGGGGAGCTGTTTTTT
-,TRBJ1-5,TRBV19,-,CASLGRTFGYSNQPQHF,TGTGCCAGTTTGGGCAGGACCTTCGGTTATAGCAATCAGCCCCAGCATTTT
-,TRBJ2-7,TRBV6-5,TRBD1,CASSRQGRSYEQYF,TGTGCCAGCAGTCGACAGGGAAGGTCCTACGAGCAGTACTTC
-,TRBJ2-1,TRBV29-1,TRBD2,CSARLAGDKSYNEQFF,TGCAGCGCACGACTAGCGGGAGACAAGTCCTACAATGAGCAGTTCTTC
once,TRBJ2-1,TRBV3-1/TRBV3-2,-,CASSQTGTPYNEQFF,TGTGCCAGCAGCCAGACGGGGACCCCATACAATGAGCAGTTCTTC
-,TRBJ2-5,TRBV7-8,-,CASKGVGGETQYF,TGTGCCAGCAAGGGGGTTGGGGGAGAGACCCAGTACTTC
-,TRBJ1-1,TRBV7-8,TRBD1,CASRRHRGENTEAFF,TGTGCCAGCAGGCGACACAGGGGGGAGAACACTGAAGCTTTCTTT
-,TRBJ2-5,TRBV5-1,TRBD2,CASSLEAGVWETQYF,TGCGCCAGCAGCTTGGAGGCGGGAGTGTGGGAGACCCAGTACTTC
-,TRBJ2-5,TRBV18,-,CASSPGAAQETQYF,TGTGCCAGCTCACCGGGGGCGGCACAAGAGACCCAGTACTTC
-,TRBJ2-5,TRBV28,TRBD2,CASSLLAGVGGETQYF,TGTGCCAGCAGTCTTCTAGCGGGAGTGGGTGGGGAGACCCAGTACTTC